This section outlines one TCR beta chain sequence together with its context. What it binds is not known. Between the trimmed V and J ends, which lost 1 base and 4 bases, there was a span of 4 bases. The germline V gene encodes CDR1 MDHEN and CDR2 SYDVKM. The CDR3 extends over 13 amino acids. The sample belongs to a study of memory CD4+ T cells and cytomegalovirus serostatus. Across the whole study: Healthy Belgian adult donors included about nine CMV-positive and 20 to 30 CMV-negative people. Overall study findings and caveats: Of 150 to 200 reported CMV TCRbeta sequences, around 63 were found in memory CD4+ repertoires. The CMV-associated TCR signature appears largely within the CD4+ memory repertoire.

Single viable CD3+CD4+CD8-CD45RO+ cells were sorted as the memory CD4+ T cells. The assay was immunoSEQ multiplex PCR, and TCRdb's table has in-frame clones only and misses some. The sample carries around 53,000 clones, over 60% recorded once. The source of this sequence is an adult in good health and CMV-seropositive. The chain uses TRBV28 and TRBJ2-2; D unresolved. Sequenced: memory CD4+ T cells from blood. The CDR3 DNA sequence: TGTGCCAGCAGTTTATTGGGCACCGGGGAGCTGTTTTTT. Protein: CASSLLGTGELFF.